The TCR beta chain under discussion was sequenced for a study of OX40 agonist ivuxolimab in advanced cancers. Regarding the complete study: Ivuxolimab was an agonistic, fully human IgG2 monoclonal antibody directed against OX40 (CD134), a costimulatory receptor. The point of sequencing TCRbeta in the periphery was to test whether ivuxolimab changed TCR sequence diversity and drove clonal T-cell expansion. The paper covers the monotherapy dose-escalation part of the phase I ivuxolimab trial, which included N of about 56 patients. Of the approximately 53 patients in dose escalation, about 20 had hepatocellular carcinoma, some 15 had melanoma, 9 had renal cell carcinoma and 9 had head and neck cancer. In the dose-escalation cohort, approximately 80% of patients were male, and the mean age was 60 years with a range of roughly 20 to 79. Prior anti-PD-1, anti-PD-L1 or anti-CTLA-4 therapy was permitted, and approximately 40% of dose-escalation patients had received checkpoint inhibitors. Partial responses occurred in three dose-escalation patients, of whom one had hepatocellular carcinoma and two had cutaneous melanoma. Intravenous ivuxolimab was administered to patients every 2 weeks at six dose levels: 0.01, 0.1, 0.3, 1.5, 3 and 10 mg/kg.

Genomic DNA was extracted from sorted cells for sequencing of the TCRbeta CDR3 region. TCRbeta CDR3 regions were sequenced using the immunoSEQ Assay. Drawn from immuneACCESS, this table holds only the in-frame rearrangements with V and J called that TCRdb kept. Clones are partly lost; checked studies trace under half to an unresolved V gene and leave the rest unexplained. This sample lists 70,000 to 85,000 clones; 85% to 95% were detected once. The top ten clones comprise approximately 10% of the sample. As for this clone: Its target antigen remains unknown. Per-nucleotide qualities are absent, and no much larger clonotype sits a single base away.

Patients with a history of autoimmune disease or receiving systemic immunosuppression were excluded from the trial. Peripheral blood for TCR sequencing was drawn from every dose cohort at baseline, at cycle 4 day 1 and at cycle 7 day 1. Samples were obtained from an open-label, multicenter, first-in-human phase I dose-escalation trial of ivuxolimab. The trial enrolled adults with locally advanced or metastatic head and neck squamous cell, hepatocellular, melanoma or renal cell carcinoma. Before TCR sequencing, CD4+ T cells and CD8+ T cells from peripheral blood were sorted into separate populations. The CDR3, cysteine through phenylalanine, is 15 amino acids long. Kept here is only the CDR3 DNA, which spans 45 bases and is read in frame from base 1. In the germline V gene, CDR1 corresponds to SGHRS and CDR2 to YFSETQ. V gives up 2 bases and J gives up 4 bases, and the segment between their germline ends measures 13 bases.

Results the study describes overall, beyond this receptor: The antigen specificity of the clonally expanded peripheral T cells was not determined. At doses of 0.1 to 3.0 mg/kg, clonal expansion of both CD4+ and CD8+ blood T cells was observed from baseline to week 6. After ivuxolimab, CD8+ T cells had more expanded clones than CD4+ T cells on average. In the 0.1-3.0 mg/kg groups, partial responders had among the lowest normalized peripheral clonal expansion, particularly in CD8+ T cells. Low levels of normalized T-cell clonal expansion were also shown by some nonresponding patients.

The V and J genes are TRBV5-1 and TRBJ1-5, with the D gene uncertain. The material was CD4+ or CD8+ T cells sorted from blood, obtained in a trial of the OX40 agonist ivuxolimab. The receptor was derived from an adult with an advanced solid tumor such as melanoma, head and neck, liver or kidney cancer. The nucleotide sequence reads TGCGCCAGCAGCTTCGAAGGCGGGTGGAATCAGCCCCAGCATTTT. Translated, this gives CASSFEGGWNQPQHF.